The clone carrying this T cell receptor (beta chain) showed up just once. Per the original data handling: Amplification from reference gene primers served as the basis for estimated nucleated cell counts. Some clones are missing from TCRdb's copy, which holds only in-frame ones; the method was immunoSEQ multiplex PCR. Clone size and the V and J calls come from that table; the DNA yielded D and trimming. This table has about 260,000 clones, around 84% appearing once. Trimming cost V 6 bases and J 10 bases, with 20 bases left between them. Per the germline V gene, CDR1 is SGHRS and CDR2 is YFSETQ. The CDR3 length is 14 residues. This entry is derived from a study of blood T cell repertoires in COVID-19. About the study: In each case, the material was cDNA or gDNA derived from T cells, B-cell-depleted T cells, or PBMCs.

The source is a man between 60 and 75 years old with acute or convalescent COVID-19. The chain carries TRBV5-1 and TRBJ2-1; tentatively, D is TRBD2 (5 bases). What was sequenced was peripheral blood. The CDR3 bases are TGCGCCAGCATTCAATCCCCCCGCCGGAGGGAGCAGTTCTTC. It codes for CASIQSPRRREQFF.